The 2 T cell receptor beta chains below all came from one sample that was sequenced in a study of response to subunit inactivated influenza vaccine. Via MiXCR, TCRdb re-called the RT-PCR reads, giving one row per CDR3 protein. Of about 180,000 distinct CDR3 sequences listed, approximately 8.7% are singletons. The specimen was non-naive T cells sorted from PBMCs, collected on the day of vaccination. The source of these receptors is a man in his forties or fifties who received an inactivated influenza vaccine.

In its sample, this clonotype was seen a few times. V gene TRBV6-2 or TRBV6-3 combines with J gene TRBJ2-1; D gene uncertain. CDR3 length equals 14 residues. Trimming took off 0 bases at V and 5 bases at J, with 8 bases between the two ends. CDR1 is MNHEY and CDR2 is SVGEGT in the germline V gene. CDR3 in DNA: TGTGCCAGCAGTTACTCGATGCGTCACAATGAGCAGTTCTTC. It encodes CASSYSMRHNEQFF.

This clonotype was counted many times. The DNA of the CDR3 is TGCAGTGCTAGGCCCATGCTGGGCGCGGGCTATGGCTACACCTTC. Translated: CSARPMLGAGYGYTF. This sequence joins TRBV20-1 and TRBJ1-2; D call uncertain. This CDR3 region has 15 residues. The ends were cut back, 3 bases at V and 4 bases at J, with 18 bases in the middle. Per the germline V gene, CDR1 is DFQATT and CDR2 is SNEGSKA (reference sequence).